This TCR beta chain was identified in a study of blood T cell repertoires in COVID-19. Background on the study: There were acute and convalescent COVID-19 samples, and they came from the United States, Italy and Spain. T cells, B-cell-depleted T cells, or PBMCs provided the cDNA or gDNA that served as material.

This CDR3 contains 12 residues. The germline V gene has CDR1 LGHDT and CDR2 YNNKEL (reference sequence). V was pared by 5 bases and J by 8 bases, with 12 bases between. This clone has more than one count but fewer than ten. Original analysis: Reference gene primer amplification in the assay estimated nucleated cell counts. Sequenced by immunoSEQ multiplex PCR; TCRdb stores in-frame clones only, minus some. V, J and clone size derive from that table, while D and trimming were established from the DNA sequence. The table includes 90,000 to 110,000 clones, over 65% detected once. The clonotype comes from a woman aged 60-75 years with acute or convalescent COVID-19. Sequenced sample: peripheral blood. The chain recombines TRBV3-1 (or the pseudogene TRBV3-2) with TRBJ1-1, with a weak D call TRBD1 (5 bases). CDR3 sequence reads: CASSLEGREAFF. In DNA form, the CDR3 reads TGTGCCAGCAGCTTGGAGGGGCGGGAAGCTTTCTTT.